This T cell receptor beta chain was recorded in a study of blood T cell repertoires in COVID-19. The wider study: Spain, Italy and the United States supplied samples that represented acute and convalescent COVID-19. PBMCs, B-cell-depleted T cells, or T cells provided the cDNA or gDNA that made up the material.

Sequencing was performed with immunoSEQ multiplex PCR; in TCRdb, only in-frame clones are kept and a portion is missing. Among over 250,000 clones listed, around 86% were seen once. Unmatched junction bases numbered 7, after V lost 0 bases and J lost 9 bases. This CDR3 is 16 amino acids long. Germline CDR1 and CDR2: MNHNY and SVGAGI (reference sequence). The receptor was isolated from a man aged 40-55 years who had recovered from COVID-19. The chain employs TRBV6-6 and TRBJ2-1; 11 bases agree with TRBD1. Sequenced input: peripheral blood. The chain's CDR3 is CASSYSASGTGGEQFF. The CDR3 DNA is TGTGCCAGCAGTTACTCGGCTAGCGGGACAGGGGGTGAGCAGTTCTTC.